The 4 T cell receptor beta chains given below trace back to one sample, sequenced in a study of T cell responses to AZD1222 COVID-19 vaccine (dated by TCRdb to the early 2020s). The time point label on this specimen signifies: baseline before first vaccination. Library creation used the immunoSEQ multiplex PCR assay. TCRdb re-hosts the immuneACCESS table, in-frame sequences only. Its copies lack some clones; in the studies checked, an unresolved V gene accounts for under half of them, and the cause for the rest is not known. This sample comprises around 130,000 clones, over 90% of them detected only once. Approximately 6.3% of the sample is held by the ten biggest clonotypes. Sequences were derived from peripheral blood, sampled on day 0 of AZD1222 vaccination. These receptors came from an adult in good health.

The J gene is TRBJ1-1, the V gene TRBV9, with 8 bases aligning to TRBD1. Looked up from germline, CDR1 is SGDLS and CDR2 is YYNGEE. V dropped 3 bases and J dropped 3; count of bases not matched to a gene: 7. This CDR3 spans 15 amino acids. The CDR3 region has the DNA TGTGCCAGCAGCGCAGTAGACAGGGGATACACTGAAGCTTTCTTT. Encoded protein: CASSAVDRGYTEAFF.

This clone was detected once. Here the CDR3 reads CASSNGTIFTDTQYF. DNA of the CDR3: TGCGCCAGCAGCAACGGGACCATATTCACAGATACGCAGTATTTT. V and J are TRBV5-1 and TRBJ2-3; D is perhaps TRBD1 or TRBD2 (5 bases each). The germline V and J ends were trimmed by 4 bases and 2 bases, with 14 bases remaining between them. The CDR3 totals 15 residues. The germline CDR1 and CDR2 sequences are SGHRS and YFSETQ.

The V and J genes are TRBV6-2 or TRBV6-3 and TRBJ2-2, with D possibly matching TRBD1 (6 bases). The CDR3 consists of 13 residues. Trimming took off 5 bases at V and 5 bases at J, with 9 bases between the two ends. Germline CDR1 MNHEY, CDR2 SVGEGT. The CDR3 DNA is TGTGCCAGCAGTAACAGGGTTACCGGGGAGCTGTTTTTT. Protein product: CASSNRVTGELFF.

This chain uses TRBV19 with TRBJ2-1; 9 bases map to TRBD1. Germline V gene data show CDR1 as LNHDA and CDR2 as SQIVND (reference sequence). V dropped 7 bases and J dropped 4; count of bases not matched to a gene: 8. This CDR3 region has 15 residues. Here the CDR3 reads CASKNRDRVYNEQFF. The DNA for the CDR3 is TGTGCCAGTAAAAACCGGGACAGGGTGTACAATGAGCAGTTCTTC. The entire variable domain, with the rest obtained from reference TRBV19 and TRBJ2-1, is as follows: DGGITQSPKYLFRKEGQNVTLSCEQNLNHDAMYWYRQDPGQGLRLIYYSQIVNDFQKGDIAEGYSVSREKKESFPLTVTSAQKNPTAFYLCASKNRDRVYNEQFFGPGTRLTVL.